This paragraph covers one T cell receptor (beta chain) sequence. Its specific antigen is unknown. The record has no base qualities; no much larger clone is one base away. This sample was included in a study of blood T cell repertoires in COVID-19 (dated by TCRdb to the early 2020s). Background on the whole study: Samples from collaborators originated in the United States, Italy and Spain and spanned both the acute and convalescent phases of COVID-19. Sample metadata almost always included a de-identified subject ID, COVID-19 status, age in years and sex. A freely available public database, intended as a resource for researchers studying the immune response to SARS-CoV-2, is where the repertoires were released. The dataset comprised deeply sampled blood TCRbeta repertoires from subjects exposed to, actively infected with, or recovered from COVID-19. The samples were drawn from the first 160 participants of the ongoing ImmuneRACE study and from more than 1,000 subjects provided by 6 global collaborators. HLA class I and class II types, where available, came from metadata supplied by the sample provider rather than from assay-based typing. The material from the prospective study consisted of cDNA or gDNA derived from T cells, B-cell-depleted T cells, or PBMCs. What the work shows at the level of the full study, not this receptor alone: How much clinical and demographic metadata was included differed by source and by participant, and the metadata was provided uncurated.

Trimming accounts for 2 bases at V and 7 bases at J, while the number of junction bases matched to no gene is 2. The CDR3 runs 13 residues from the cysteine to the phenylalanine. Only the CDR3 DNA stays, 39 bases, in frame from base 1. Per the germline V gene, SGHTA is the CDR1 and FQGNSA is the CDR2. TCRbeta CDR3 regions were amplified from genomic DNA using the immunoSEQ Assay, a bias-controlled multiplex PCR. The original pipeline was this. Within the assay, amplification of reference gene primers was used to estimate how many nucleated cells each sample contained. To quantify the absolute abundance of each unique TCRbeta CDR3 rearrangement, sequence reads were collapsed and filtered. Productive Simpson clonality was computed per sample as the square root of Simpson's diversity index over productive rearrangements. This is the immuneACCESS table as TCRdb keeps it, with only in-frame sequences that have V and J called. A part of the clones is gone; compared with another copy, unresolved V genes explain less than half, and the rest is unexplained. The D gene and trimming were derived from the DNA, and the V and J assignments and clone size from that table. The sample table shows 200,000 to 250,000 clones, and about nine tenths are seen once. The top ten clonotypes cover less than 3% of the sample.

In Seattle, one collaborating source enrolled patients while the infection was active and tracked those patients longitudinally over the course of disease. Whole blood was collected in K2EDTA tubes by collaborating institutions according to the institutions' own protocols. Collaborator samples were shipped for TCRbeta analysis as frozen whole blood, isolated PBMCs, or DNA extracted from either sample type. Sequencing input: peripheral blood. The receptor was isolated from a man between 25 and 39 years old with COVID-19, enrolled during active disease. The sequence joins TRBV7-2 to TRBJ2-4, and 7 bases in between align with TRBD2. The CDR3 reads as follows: CASSLYGGNIQYF. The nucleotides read TGTGCCAGCAGCTTATACGGGGGGAACATTCAGTACTTC.